These T cell receptor beta chains were read from a single sample in a study of cytomegalovirus exposure and HLA in healthy donors. The method was immunoSEQ multiplex PCR; TCRdb's version includes in-frame clones alone and lacks a portion of them. Of approximately 150,000 clones listed, around three quarters were seen once; the top ten hold about 1.5%. The material sequenced was PBMCs. The receptor source for this set is a woman in her twenties or thirties in good health and CMV-seronegative. Each CDR3 is given with its conserved first and last residue. The D gene is left open where the match is weak. Clone sizes are given selectively: once, few, many, or a class where the clone is expanded.

clone_size: once; d_call: NA; v_call: TRBV2; j_call: TRBJ2-7; cdr3_aa: CASSARTPYEQYF; cdr3_nt: TGTGCCAGCAGTGCAAGGACACCCTACGAGCAGTACTTC
clone_size: NA; d_call: NA; v_call: TRBV19; j_call: TRBJ1-1; cdr3_aa: CASIKVHGGMNTEAFF; cdr3_nt: TGTGCCAGTATCAAAGTACATGGGGGGATGAACACTGAAGCTTTCTTT
clone_size: NA; d_call: TRBD2; v_call: TRBV9; j_call: TRBJ2-1; cdr3_aa: CASSELAGGLYNEQFF; cdr3_nt: TGTGCCAGCAGCGAGTTAGCGGGGGGGCTATACAATGAGCAGTTCTTC
clone_size: NA; d_call: TRBD1; v_call: TRBV19; j_call: TRBJ1-1; cdr3_aa: CASSIISGQGAGEAFF; cdr3_nt: TGTGCCAGTAGTATAATTTCGGGACAGGGGGCGGGTGAAGCTTTCTTT
clone_size: NA; d_call: NA; v_call: TRBV7-6; j_call: TRBJ1-5; cdr3_aa: CASSPGSGQPQHF; cdr3_nt: TGTGCCAGCAGCCCAGGGTCCGGTCAGCCCCAGCATTTT
clone_size: NA; d_call: NA; v_call: TRBV19; j_call: TRBJ1-5; cdr3_aa: CASSSTAFNQPQHF; cdr3_nt: TGTGCCAGTAGTTCGACAGCATTCAATCAGCCCCAGCATTTT
clone_size: NA; d_call: TRBD2; v_call: TRBV5-4; j_call: TRBJ2-5; cdr3_aa: CASSPVAGEGETQYF; cdr3_nt: TGTGCCAGCAGCCCCGTAGCGGGAGAGGGGGAGACCCAGTACTTC
clone_size: NA; d_call: TRBD2; v_call: TRBV4-2; j_call: TRBJ2-7; cdr3_aa: CASSRAGTSGLSYEQYF; cdr3_nt: TGTGCCAGCAGCCGTGCCGGGACTAGCGGGTTAAGCTACGAGCAGTACTTC
clone_size: NA; d_call: NA; v_call: TRBV25-1; j_call: TRBJ2-3; cdr3_aa: CASSEYSGGGVGDTQYF; cdr3_nt: TGTGCCAGCAGTGAATATAGCGGAGGGGGGGTTGGAGATACGCAGTATTTT
clone_size: NA; d_call: NA; v_call: TRBV19; j_call: TRBJ1-1; cdr3_aa: CASTPGKWGTEAFF; cdr3_nt: TGTGCCAGTACTCCAGGGAAATGGGGCACTGAAGCTTTCTTT
clone_size: NA; d_call: NA; v_call: TRBV4-3; j_call: TRBJ2-2; cdr3_aa: CASEMVRGGELFF; cdr3_nt: TGCGCCAGCGAGATGGTTAGAGGCGGGGAGCTGTTTTTT
clone_size: NA; d_call: NA; v_call: TRBV2; j_call: TRBJ1-5; cdr3_aa: CASKIRGVSQPQHF; cdr3_nt: TGTGCCAGCAAGATAAGGGGCGTTAGTCAGCCCCAGCATTTT
clone_size: NA; d_call: NA; v_call: TRBV5-4; j_call: TRBJ2-2; cdr3_aa: CASSLSKRRNTGELFF; cdr3_nt: TGTGCCAGCAGCTTGTCGAAGCGTCGGAACACCGGGGAGCTGTTTTTT